This is a list of T cell receptor beta chains from one sample in a study of blood T cells in healthy people across ages. From the 5' RACE reads, TCRdb called clonotypes with MiXCR, one entry per CDR3 protein. The table lists 1.8 million or so distinct CDR3 sequences, roughly 43% of them singletons. Material: blood. These receptors all come from a human donor in good health. CDR3s include the opening cysteine and the closing phenylalanine or tryptophan. A D gene is named only where the DNA matches it firmly. Size tells how often a clone was seen (once, few, many) or the class of an expanded clone, and some rows leave it out.

NA,TRBV7-6,NA,TRBJ2-6,CASSPPTGASGANVLTF,TGTGCCAGCAGCCCGCCGACAGGCGCGTCTGGGGCCAACGTCCTGACTTTC
NA,TRBV4-3,few,TRBJ1-2,CASSQDADTNYGYTF,TGCGCCAGCAGCCAAGATGCAGACACTAACTATGGCTACACCTTC
TRBD1,TRBV2,NA,TRBJ2-3,CASSVVGGTGGVDTQYF,TGTGCCAGCAGTGTTGTTGGAGGGACAGGGGGCGTGGATACGCAGTATTTT
NA,TRBV7-9,NA,TRBJ2-7,CANSPVGLEQYF,TGTGCCAACAGCCCGGTGGGGCTCGAGCAGTACTTC
NA,TRBV7-2,NA,TRBJ2-1,CASSPRPGRNNEQFF,TGTGCCAGCAGCCCCCGCCCCGGGCGGAACAATGAGCAGTTCTTC
NA,TRBV4-3,NA,TRBJ2-2,CASSQDAGGPGGELFF,TGCGCCAGCAGCCAAGATGCCGGGGGCCCGGGGGGGGAGCTGTTTTTT
NA,TRBV7-2,NA,TRBJ2-7,CASSFAAVYEQYF,TGTGCCAGCAGCTTCGCCGCGGTCTACGAGCAGTACTTC
NA,TRBV9,once,TRBJ2-3,CASSAFLWDTQYF,TGTGCCAGCAGCGCGTTCCTATGGGATACGCAGTATTTT
NA,TRBV2,NA,TRBJ2-5,CASSKDQAEETQYF,TGTGCCAGCAGTAAAGACCAGGCCGAAGAGACCCAGTACTTC
NA,TRBV11-2,NA,TRBJ2-5,CASSSTSTSRTQYF,TGTGCCAGCAGCTCCACGTCGACGTCCCGGACCCAGTACTTC
TRBD2,TRBV20-1,few,TRBJ2-3,CSAGLAGGTDTQYF,TGCAGTGCTGGTCTAGCGGGGGGCACAGATACGCAGTATTTT
TRBD2,TRBV11-2,many,TRBJ2-3,CASSQGGYTQYF,TGTGCCAGCAGCCAGGGAGGGTATACGCAGTATTTT
NA,TRBV28,few,TRBJ1-2,CASSLAYSDIPYGYTF,TGTGCCAGCAGTTTGGCGTATTCGGACATCCCCTATGGCTACACCTTC
NA,TRBV13,NA,TRBJ2-1,CASSIPEQNEQFF,TGTGCCAGCAGCATACCCGAGCAAAATGAGCAGTTCTTC
NA,TRBV30,NA,TRBJ2-5,CAWSVIAETQYF,TGTGCCTGGAGTGTAATTGCTGAGACCCAGTACTTC
NA,TRBV7-9,NA,TRBJ2-1,CASSSSVQFF,TGTGCCAGCAGCTCGTCTGTGCAGTTCTTC
NA,TRBV18,few,TRBJ1-1,CASQGRFDEAFF,TGTGCCAGCCAGGGGAGGTTTGATGAAGCTTTCTTT
NA,TRBV5-1,NA,TRBJ2-3,CASSPGRGSSSTDTQYF,TGCGCCAGCAGCCCGGGGCGGGGCAGCTCTAGCACAGATACGCAGTATTTT
NA,TRBV5-1,many,TRBJ2-5,CASSLLGQETQYF,TGCGCCAGCAGCTTACTGGGTCAAGAGACCCAGTACTTC
NA,TRBV6-2/TRBV6-3,few,TRBJ1-5,CASSYGDITGQPQHF,TGTGCCAGCAGTTACGGGGACATAACGGGACAGCCCCAGCATTTT
NA,TRBV4-3,NA,TRBJ1-1,CASSQDPGSNTEAFF,TGCGCCAGCAGCCAAGATCCAGGTTCGAACACTGAAGCTTTCTTT
TRBD2,TRBV28,once,TRBJ2-1,CASSLDLAGDNSYNEQFF,TGTGCCAGCAGTTTAGATCTAGCGGGGGACAACTCCTACAATGAGCAGTTCTTC
NA,TRBV7-2,many,TRBJ1-2,CASSPWSSYGYTF,TGTGCCAGCAGCCCCTGGTCTAGCTATGGCTACACCTTC
NA,TRBV5-4,once,TRBJ1-1,CASSLNTVEAFF,TGTGCCAGCAGCTTGAATACAGTTGAAGCTTTCTTT
NA,TRBV4-3,NA,TRBJ2-1,CASSQDFTYNEQFF,TGCGCCAGCAGCCAAGATTTCACCTACAATGAGCAGTTCTTC
TRBD1,TRBV11-3,NA,TRBJ2-1,CASSSSQDRYNNEQFF,TGTGCCAGCAGCTCAAGCCAGGACAGGTATAACAATGAGCAGTTCTTC
TRBD2,TRBV11-3,NA,TRBJ2-4,CASSARTSGENIQYF,TGTGCCAGCAGCGCAAGGACTAGCGGGGAAAACATTCAGTACTTC
TRBD1,TRBV6-5,NA,TRBJ2-1,CASSYSRTGTTYNEQFF,TGTGCCAGCAGTTACTCGAGGACAGGGACCACCTACAATGAGCAGTTCTTC
NA,TRBV27,NA,TRBJ2-3,CASSVQAASADTQYF,TGTGCCAGCAGCGTACAGGCCGCGAGTGCAGATACGCAGTATTTT
NA,TRBV29-1,NA,TRBJ2-5,CSVEVRGTKTQYF,TGCAGCGTTGAGGTCAGGGGAACAAAGACCCAGTACTTC
NA,TRBV5-5,NA,TRBJ1-5,CASSLTIYSNQPQHF,TGTGCCAGCAGCCTAACGATTTATAGCAATCAGCCCCAGCATTTT
TRBD1,TRBV20-1,few,TRBJ2-3,CSASNDRGDTQYF,TGCAGTGCCTCAAACGACAGGGGAGATACGCAGTATTTT
NA,TRBV12-3/TRBV12-4,NA,TRBJ2-3,CASSLVLQRTDTQYF,TGTGCCAGCAGTTTAGTACTACAACGCACAGATACGCAGTATTTT
NA,TRBV12-3/TRBV12-4,NA,TRBJ2-1,CASSLARSGEPNFGREQFF,TGTGCCAGCAGTTTAGCGCGTTCCGGGGAGCCCAACTTTGGACGTGAGCAGTTCTTC
TRBD2,TRBV15,NA,TRBJ2-5,CATSRGTSGVWETQYF,TGTGCCACCAGCAGAGGGACTAGCGGGGTTTGGGAGACCCAGTACTTC
NA,TRBV4-3,NA,TRBJ2-7,CASSQWVDRGRSYNEQYF,TGCGCCAGCAGCCAGTGGGTCGATAGGGGTAGGTCCTACAATGAGCAGTACTTC
NA,TRBV19,NA,TRBJ1-5,CASSMGGSGKPQHF,TGTGCCAGTAGTATGGGTGGGTCGGGTAAGCCCCAGCATTTT
NA,TRBV3-1,few,TRBJ1-4,CASTSDRASTFRNEKLFF,TGTGCCAGCACCTCCGACCGGGCCTCGACCTTCCGAAATGAAAAACTGTTTTTT
NA,TRBV2,NA,TRBJ2-3,CASSAGALKSTDTQYF,TGTGCCAGCAGTGCTGGGGCCCTTAAGAGCACAGATACGCAGTATTTT
NA,TRBV29-1,NA,TRBJ2-4,CGVDTGGNIQYF,TGCGGCGTTGACACAGGTGGAAACATTCAGTACTTC
TRBD2,TRBV7-7,NA,TRBJ2-4,CASSLDLAGDYNEQYF,TGTGCTAGCAGCTTAGACCTAGCGGGGGACTACAATGAGCAGTACTTC
NA,TRBV11-2,NA,TRBJ2-7,CASSSTTGQRYRSSYEQYF,TGTGCCAGCAGCTCAACTACGGGGCAGCGCTATAGGAGCTCCTACGAGCAGTACTTC
TRBD1,TRBV12-3/TRBV12-4,NA,TRBJ2-1,CASSPHTGVGSYEQFF,TGTGCCAGCAGTCCGCATACAGGGGTGGGAAGTTATGAGCAGTTCTTC
NA,TRBV24-1,NA,TRBJ1-2,CATSDVGADRNYGYTF,TGTGCCACCAGTGATGTTGGGGCAGACCGCAACTATGGCTACACCTTC
TRBD1,TRBV12-3/TRBV12-4,NA,TRBJ1-1,CASRDTGVTEAFF,TGTGCCAGCAGGGATACAGGGGTAACTGAAGCTTTCTTT
NA,TRBV29-1,NA,TRBJ2-7,CSVSPTGDEQYF,TGCAGCGTTTCCCCTACGGGGGACGAGCAGTACTTC
NA,TRBV12-3/TRBV12-4,NA,TRBJ1-2,CASSFGTPHGYTF,TGTGCCAGCAGTTTTGGGACCCCACATGGCTACACCTTC
NA,TRBV27,few,TRBJ2-2,CASGMTENTGELFF,TGTGCCAGCGGGATGACGGAAAACACCGGGGAGCTGTTTTTT
NA,TRBV29-1,NA,TRBJ2-5,CSVGAQEQYF,TGCAGCGTTGGGGCTCAGGAGCAGTACTTC
TRBD1,TRBV20-1,NA,TRBJ1-1,CSAREGQGLNTEAFF,TGCAGTGCTAGAGAGGGACAGGGTTTGAACACTGAAGCTTTCTTT
NA,TRBV5-1,NA,TRBJ2-7,CASRNRVSYEQYF,TGCGCCAGCAGGAACCGGGTCTCCTACGAGCAGTACTTC
NA,TRBV18,NA,TRBJ2-3,CASSQEVFQQGRDTQYF,TGTGCCAGCTCCCAAGAGGTTTTTCAACAGGGCAGAGATACGCAGTATTTT
TRBD1,TRBV18,NA,TRBJ1-1,CASSPRSGQGGEAFF,TGTGCCAGCTCACCAAGGTCGGGCCAGGGGGGTGAAGCTTTCTTT
NA,TRBV12-3/TRBV12-4,many,TRBJ1-2,CASTRGPYGYTF,TGTGCCAGCACTAGAGGACCCTATGGCTACACCTTC
TRBD1,TRBV7-2,NA,TRBJ1-2,CASSLAGTGDYGYTF,TGTGCCAGCAGCTTAGCCGGGACAGGGGACTATGGCTACACCTTC
NA,TRBV4-3,NA,TRBJ1-2,CASSPEDSIYGYTF,TGCGCCAGCAGCCCCGAGGACAGCATCTATGGCTACACCTTC